The present T cell receptor beta chain was sequenced within a study of blood T cell repertoires in COVID-19. Across the whole study: The analysed material was cDNA or gDNA that came from T cells, B-cell-depleted T cells, or PBMCs.

The table came from immunoSEQ multiplex PCR; TCRdb's copy has only in-frame clones and leaves some out. Of some 15,000 clones listed, 89% are singletons. This receptor was taken from a human donor in a cohort sampled during active COVID-19. Sequencing used peripheral blood.

CDR3 DNA: TGTGCCAGCAGGCTCCAGGGATCAGATACGCAGTATTTT. Translation gives CASRLQGSDTQYF. This sequence joins TRBV27 and TRBJ2-3; D is possibly TRBD1 (5 bases). Trimming pared 6 bases from V and 4 bases from J, leaving 11 bases between. The CDR3 spans 13 residues. Germline CDR1 reads MNHEY; CDR2 reads SMNVEV (reference sequence).